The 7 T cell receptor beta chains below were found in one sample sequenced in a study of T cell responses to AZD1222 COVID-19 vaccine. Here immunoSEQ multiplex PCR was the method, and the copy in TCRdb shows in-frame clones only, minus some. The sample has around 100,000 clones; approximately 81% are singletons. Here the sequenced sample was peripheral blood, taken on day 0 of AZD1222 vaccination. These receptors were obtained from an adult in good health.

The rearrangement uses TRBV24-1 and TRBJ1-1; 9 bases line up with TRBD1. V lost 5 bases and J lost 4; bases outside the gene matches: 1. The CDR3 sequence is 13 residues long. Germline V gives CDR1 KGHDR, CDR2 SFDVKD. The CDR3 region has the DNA TGTGCCACCAGTGGACAGGGGGGCACTGAAGCTTTCTTT. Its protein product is CATSGQGGTEAFF.

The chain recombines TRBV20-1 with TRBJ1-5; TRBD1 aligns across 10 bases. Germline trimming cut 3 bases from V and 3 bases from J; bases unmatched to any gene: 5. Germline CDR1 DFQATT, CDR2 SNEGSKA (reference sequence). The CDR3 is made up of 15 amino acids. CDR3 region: CSASGDRGNNQPQHF. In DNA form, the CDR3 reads TGCAGTGCTAGTGGGGACAGGGGAAACAATCAGCCCCAGCATTTT.

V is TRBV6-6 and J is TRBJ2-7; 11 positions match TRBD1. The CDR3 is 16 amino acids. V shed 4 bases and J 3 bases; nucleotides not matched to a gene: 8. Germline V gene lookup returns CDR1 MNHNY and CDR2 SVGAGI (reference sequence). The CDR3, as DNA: TGTGCCAGCAGTTTATTAGCCGGGACAGGGGGCTACGAGCAGTACGTC. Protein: CASSLLAGTGGYEQYV.

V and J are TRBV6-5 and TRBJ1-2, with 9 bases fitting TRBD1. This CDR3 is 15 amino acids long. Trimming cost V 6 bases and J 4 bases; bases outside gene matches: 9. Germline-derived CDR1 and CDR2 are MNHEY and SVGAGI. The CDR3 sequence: CASRTTGGGGYGYTF. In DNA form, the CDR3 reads TGTGCCAGCAGGACCACAGGGGGCGGCGGCTATGGCTACACCTTC.

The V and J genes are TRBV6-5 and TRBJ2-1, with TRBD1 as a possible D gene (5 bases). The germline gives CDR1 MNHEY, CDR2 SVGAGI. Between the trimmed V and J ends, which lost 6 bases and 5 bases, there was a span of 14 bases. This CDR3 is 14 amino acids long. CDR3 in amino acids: CASRLHTGDNEQFF. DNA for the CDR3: TGTGCCAGCAGATTACATACAGGAGACAATGAGCAGTTCTTC.

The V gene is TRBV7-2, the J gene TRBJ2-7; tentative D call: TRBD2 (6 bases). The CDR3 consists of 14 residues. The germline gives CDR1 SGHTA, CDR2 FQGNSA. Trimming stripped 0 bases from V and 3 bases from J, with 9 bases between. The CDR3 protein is CASSLALGGYEQYV. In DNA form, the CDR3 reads TGTGCCAGCAGCTTAGCGCTGGGGGGCTACGAGCAGTACGTC.

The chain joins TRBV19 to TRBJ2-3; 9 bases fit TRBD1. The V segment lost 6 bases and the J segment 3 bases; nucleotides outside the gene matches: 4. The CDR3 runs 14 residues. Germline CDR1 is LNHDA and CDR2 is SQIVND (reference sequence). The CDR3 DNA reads TGTGCCAGTAGACACAGGGGGCGGACAGATACGCAGTATTTT. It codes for CASRHRGRTDTQYF.